This TCR beta chain was obtained from a study of blood T cell repertoires in COVID-19. Study-level background: Donors in the United States, Italy and Spain gave samples during acute or convalescent COVID-19. Nucleic acid was either cDNA or gDNA, and it came from T cells, B-cell-depleted T cells, or PBMCs.

The germline gives CDR1 SGDLS, CDR2 YYNGEE. The V gene lost 0 bases and the J gene lost 2 bases, with 9 bases spanning the gap. CDR3 length: 15 amino acids. In the authors' methods: Using reference gene primer amplification, nucleated cell counts were estimated. The protocol was immunoSEQ multiplex PCR, while the TCRdb copy is restricted to in-frame clones and leaves out a portion. V and J calls and clone size are copied from that table; D and trimming were computed from the DNA. The sample lists some 260,000 clones; around 90% were seen once. The rearrangement uses TRBV9 and TRBJ1-3; no firm D call. The sequence derives from a woman in her thirties with acute or convalescent COVID-19. Sequenced: peripheral blood. The CDR3 nucleotides are TGTGCCAGCAGCGTAGCTGAGGGTACTGGAAACACCATATATTTT. Translated, it gives CASSVAEGTGNTIYF. Full variable domain (outside the CDR3, taken from reference TRBV9 and TRBJ1-3): DSGVTQTPKHLITATGQRVTLRCSPRSGDLSVYWYQQSLDQGLQFLIQYYNGEERAKGNILERFSAQQFPDLHSELNLSSLELGDSALYFCASSVAEGTGNTIYFGEGSWLTVV.